This T cell receptor (beta chain) derives from a study of T-cell memory formation after mild COVID-19. The wider study: TCR clusters were mostly confined to one donor each. Whole-study findings and limits: Cross-reactive memory apparently joined, as some responding clones appeared in pre-infection memory.

Regarding this clonotype: As yet, its antigen is unknown.

TCRdb independently ran MiXCR on the 5' RACE reads; one entry per CDR3 protein. This table has 530,000 or so distinct CDR3 sequences, roughly 17% appearing once. Sequenced input: PBMCs or a T cell subset sorted from them (not recorded which). The receptor was isolated from an adult woman who had mild COVID-19 (a few samples of this study predate the infection). Cell type and time point are not known.

CDR3 sequence: CASSLGGTIYEQFF. CDR3 sequence (DNA): TGTGCCAGCAGCTTAGGGGGGACTATCTATGAGCAGTTCTTC. The chain employs TRBV7-9 and TRBJ2-1; 7 bases line up with TRBD2. This CDR3 spans 14 amino acids. Germline V gene data show CDR1 as SEHNR and CDR2 as FQNEAQ (reference sequence). With V trimmed by 1 base and J by 8 bases, 5 bases remained unmatched.